The present T cell receptor beta chain was sequenced within a study of T cell responses to AZD1222 COVID-19 vaccine. This CDR3 spans 15 amino acids. The germline CDR1 and CDR2 sequences are MNHEY and SVGAGI. The ends were cut back, 7 bases at V and 2 bases at J, with 15 bases in the middle. A note on this clone: What it binds is not known.

Some second doses came at about 4 weeks and others at about 12 weeks; these were pooled. TCRdb's copy holds only in-frame clones and misses some; the assay was immunoSEQ multiplex PCR. The sample holds around 140,000 clones, roughly 90% seen once. Points from the study as a whole: Reports indicate that nearly half of spike-specific TCRs are directed at unmutated variant regions.

This specimen consisted of peripheral blood, obtained 28 days after the second AZD1222 dose. The rearrangement uses TRBV6-5 and TRBJ1-5; D remains ambiguous. The receptor was isolated from an adult who received the AZD1222 COVID-19 vaccine. The CDR3 coding sequence is TGTGCCAGCACCGGAGGGCGTGGCGGCAATCAGCCCCAGCATTTT. This codes for CASTGGRGGNQPQHF.